The entry that follows covers one T cell receptor beta chain sequence. Its specificity is not known. Any history of autoimmune disease or systemic immunosuppression disqualified patients. The sample belongs to a study of OX40 agonist ivuxolimab in advanced cancers. Study-level information: The patients received ivuxolimab by intravenous route every 2 weeks at 0.01 to 10 mg/kg. Points from the study as a whole: Some of the lowest clonal expansion was seen in partial responders at 0.1-3.0 mg/kg.

Clones were sequenced by immunoSEQ multiplex PCR, and TCRdb holds only the in-frame ones, with some missing. The data show more than 45,000 clones, less than 85% seen once. The ends were cut back, 3 bases at V and 1 base at J, with 6 bases in the middle. The CDR3 sequence is 13 residues long. From germline, CDR1 is SQVTM and CDR2 ANQGSEA. The TCR was taken from an adult with an advanced solid tumor such as melanoma, head and neck, liver or kidney cancer. The V and J genes are TRBV29-1 and TRBJ1-4; D unresolved. The sample consisted of CD4+ or CD8+ T cells sorted from blood, taken in a trial of the OX40 agonist ivuxolimab. CDR3 residues: CSVERETNEKLFF. CDR3 bases: TGCAGCGTTGAGAGGGAAACTAATGAAAAACTGTTTTTT.